The 16 T cell receptor beta chains presented below share a single source sample, sequenced in a study of T cells expressing NK-cell markers. TCRdb re-called the 5' RACE reads and catalogs CDR3 proteins one per entry, DNA excluded. The sample has approximately 550,000 distinct CDR3 sequences. The sequencing sample was made of blood T cells: a sorted CD56 or NKG2C T cell subset, CD4+ or CD8+ T cells, or bulk PBMC T cells (not recorded which). The source is a man between 18 and 35 years old in good health.

The CDR3 is CASSYSRGQSVADTQYF. This rearrangement joins TRBV6-5 to TRBJ2-3; TCRdb returns TRBD1, unconfirmable since there is no DNA. The CDR3 length is 17 residues. Germline V gives CDR1 MNHEY, CDR2 SVGAGI.

The rearrangement links TRBV12-5 to TRBJ2-1. Germline V gene data show CDR1 as LGHNT and CDR2 as FRNRAP. The CDR3 runs to 15 residues. CDR3 sequence reads: CASGLGAQRDNEQFF.

The chain recombines TRBV5-4 with TRBJ2-5; TCRdb's assignment of TRBD1 cannot be checked, as there is no DNA. Looked up from germline, CDR1 is SGHNT and CDR2 is YYREEE (reference sequence). The CDR3 runs 15 residues. The chain's CDR3 is CASSPGTGVRETQYF.

V usage is TRBV5-1 and J usage is TRBJ1-1; TCRdb's D call, TRBD1, is unchecked because there is no DNA. Germline loops: CDR1 SGHRS, CDR2 YFSETQ. The length of the CDR3 is 15 residues. Here the CDR3 reads CASRGGGVPKTEAFF. Full variable domain (outside the CDR3, taken from reference TRBV5-1 and TRBJ1-1): KAGVTQTPRYLIKTRGQQVTLSCSPISGHRSVSWYQQTPGQGLQFLFEYFSETQRNKGNFPGRFSGRQFSNSRSEMNVSTLELGDSALYLCASRGGGVPKTEAFFGQGTRLTVV.

This chain connects TRBV5-1 to TRBJ1-1; the D call of TRBD1 rests on TCRdb alone, since no DNA is present to check it. The CDR3 contains 15 residues. Germline V gives CDR1 SGHRS, CDR2 YFSETQ. CDR3 residues: CASSLRGRGTSEAFF.

The CDR3 loop reads CASSSTLIGAGELFF. This chain uses TRBV7-6 with TRBJ2-2. The germline gives CDR1 SGHVS, CDR2 FNYEAQ. This CDR3 has 15 residues.

The rearrangement joins TRBV7-2 to TRBJ1-5. The CDR3 is 15 residues long. Germline CDR1 SGHTA, CDR2 FQGNSA. CDR3 protein: CASSRTDSLNQPQHF.

The chain links TRBV21-1 to TRBJ2-7; TCRdb names TRBD1, which stays unverified in the absence of DNA. TRBV21-1 is labeled a pseudogene. This CDR3 is 15 amino acids long. The CDR3 loop is CASSPRPDRGYEQYF.

This rearrangement joins TRBV2 to TRBJ2-1; TCRdb calls TRBD2, which cannot be checked without DNA. Germline CDR1 SNHLY, CDR2 FYNNEI. The length of the CDR3 is 16 residues. The CDR3 region is CATLGTSGRGGDEQFF.

The chain has TRBV5-1 and TRBJ2-3; no DNA is available, so the TRBD2 call from TCRdb remains unchecked. CDR3 length: 17 residues. Per germline, CDR1 SGHRS and CDR2 YFSETQ. The CDR3 loop is CASSPPLAGGYTDTQYF.

This chain uses TRBV20-1 with TRBJ2-1. The CDR3 runs 15 residues. The germline V gene has CDR1 DFQATT and CDR2 SNEGSKA (reference sequence). The CDR3 sequence is CSATRMSSSYNEQFF.

The V and J genes are TRBV12-3 or TRBV12-4 and TRBJ2-1; the TCRdb call, TRBD1, lacks DNA for checking. This CDR3 has 13 residues. The CDR3 is CASRIDRDNEQFF.

This chain connects TRBV20-1 to TRBJ2-6; TCRdb indicates TRBD1, and absent DNA this call remains unverified. The CDR3 is 14 amino acids. Germline V lookup: CDR1 DFQATT, CDR2 SNEGSKA (reference sequence). The CDR3 loop reads CSAKDRWRANVLTF.

The rearrangement links TRBV29-1 to TRBJ2-1; checking the TCRdb D call of TRBD2 is not possible without DNA. Germline CDR1 SQVTM, CDR2 ANQGSEA. This CDR3 is 13 amino acids long. CDR3 residues: CSVAAASSYEQFF.

The chain combines TRBV7-9 with TRBJ1-1. This CDR3 is built from 13 residues. CDR1 and CDR2 from the germline V gene are SEHNR and FQNEAQ (reference sequence). The CDR3 loop reads CASTLSGGTEAFF. The whole variable domain, remainder taken from reference TRBV7-9 and TRBJ1-1, is DTGVSQNPRHKITKRGQNVTFRCDPISEHNRLYWYRQTLGQGPEFLTYFQNEAQLEKSRLLSDRFSAERPKGSFSTLEIQRTEQGDSAMYLCASTLSGGTEAFFGQGTRLTVV.

This sequence joins TRBV5-1 and TRBJ2-4; lacking DNA, the TRBD1 call made by TCRdb goes unchecked. The CDR3 has 15 residues. CDR1 and CDR2 (germline): SGHRS, YFSETQ. CDR3 amino acids: CASSLVDRDFGIQYF.